This T cell receptor (beta chain) was identified in a study of T cells in Graves' hyperthyroidism and ophthalmopathy. Remarks on this clonotype: Its target is not known.

Germline-derived CDR1 and CDR2 are MNHEY and SMNVEV (reference sequence). J lost 4 bases, V lost 5 bases, and 7 bases had no gene match. The CDR3 loop spans 14 amino acids. Study results and caveats: Expanded thyroid clonotypes (above 0.001) were mostly also found in blood. Ophthalmopathy onset followed model prediction by a median about six months.

Amplified TCR beta CDR3 regions came from RNA transcripts. Researchers ran a first-round RT-PCR on the TCR CDR3 using the HTBI primer set. TCRdb re-called the multiplex PCR reads through MiXCR, storing one row per CDR3 protein. The top ten hold about a sixth of the sample, which has around 690,000 distinct CDR3 sequences, approximately 15% seen once. V gene TRBV27 combines with J gene TRBJ1-1; 7 bases agree with TRBD1. The sequence derives from a man aged 50-60 years with Graves' hyperthyroidism. The material sequenced was blood. DNA for the CDR3: TGTGCCAGCAGTACACCGACAGGGAGCACTGAAGCTTTCTTT. This sequence encodes CASSTPTGSTEAFF.